The entry below describes one T cell receptor (beta chain). Its antigen is as yet unknown. This record comes from a study of CD8+CD57+ T cells in acquired aplastic anemia. Study outcomes and limitations: Patients versus controls showed no significant CD8+ Simpson's diversity difference. Patients and controls turned out to have roughly 31 CD8+ CDR3 sequences in common.

According to the study, genomic DNA was the template for TCR beta VDJ and CDR3 profiling. TCRdb re-analysed the reads in MiXCR, keeping a single row per CDR3 protein. The sample carries 400,000 to 500,000 distinct CDR3 sequences, around 72% recorded once. This clonotype was sampled from a human donor in good health, serving as a control. Sequenced material: sorted CD4+, CD8+, or CD8+CD57+ T cells (not recorded which) from PBMCs.

CDR3 amino acids: CASSLGGGGPNTEAFF. The CDR3 nucleotides read TGTGCCAGCAGCTTAGGTGGGGGGGGCCCGAACACTGAAGCTTTCTTT. The chain combines TRBV7-8 with TRBJ1-1, with D perhaps matching TRBD1 (6 bases). This CDR3 comprises 16 residues. Looked up from germline, CDR1 is SGHVS and CDR2 is FQNEAQ. Deletions cut 1 base from V and 1 base from J, with 13 bases between.